This T cell receptor (beta chain) is drawn from a study of shared clonotypes between healthy human individuals. Findings and caveats of the study: The four-donor shared clonotypes exceeded non-shared clonotypes in generation probability, with non-shared ones scoring lower.

The protocol was immunoSEQ multiplex PCR, while the TCRdb copy is restricted to in-frame clones and leaves out a portion. Of approximately 1,500,000 clones listed, 96% are singletons. Concerning this clone: Its antigen is still unknown.

Trimming took 3 bases from V and 6 from J; bases not matched to a gene: 8. Germline values: CDR1 MDHEN, CDR2 SYDVKM. The CDR3 contains 14 residues. The TCR was taken from a man aged 25 to 40 in good health. This chain links TRBV28 with TRBJ2-7; 7 bases line up with TRBD1. Sequencing was carried out using naive CD4+ T cells sorted from blood. This sample's subset: CD45RA+ positively selected. The CDR3 spells CASSLEARGSEQYF. The CDR3 DNA is TGTGCCAGCAGTTTGGAGGCCAGGGGGAGCGAGCAGTACTTC.